The 15 T cell receptor beta chains given below trace back to one sample, sequenced in a study of blood T cell repertoires in COVID-19. Using immunoSEQ multiplex PCR, the repertoire was profiled, and TCRdb retains in-frame clones only, with some absent. The table shows about 160,000 clones, with approximately 86% occurring only once. The specimen sequenced was peripheral blood. These receptors came from a woman between 35 and 50 years old with COVID-19, enrolled during active disease.

The V call is TRBV19, the J call TRBJ1-1; 12 bases fit TRBD1. There are 17 residues in the CDR3. Germline V gives CDR1 LNHDA, CDR2 SQIVND (reference sequence). Unmatched junction bases numbered 6, after V lost 4 bases and J lost 0 bases. The CDR3 is CASSNRDRGLMNTEAFF. Here the CDR3 DNA reads TGTGCCAGTAGTAACCGGGACAGGGGGCTCATGAACACTGAAGCTTTCTTT.

There are a few counts of this clone. The V and J genes are TRBV19 and TRBJ2-1, with 7 bases that match TRBD2. J was trimmed by 7 bases and V by 1 base; bases with no gene match: 10. The CDR3 runs to 16 residues. Germline V gives CDR1 LNHDA, CDR2 SQIVND (reference sequence). CDR3: CASSIVLAGASNEQFF. Here the CDR3 DNA reads TGTGCCAGTAGTATAGTATTGGCGGGAGCTTCGAATGAGCAGTTCTTC.

This chain uses TRBV7-9 with TRBJ2-5, with no clear D. Germline assignment: CDR1 SEHNR and CDR2 FQNEAQ (reference sequence). The V and J ends lost 4 bases and 2 bases respectively, with 11 bases between them. This CDR3 is built from 14 residues. The CDR3 bases are TGTGCCAGCAGCTCCCAGACACGTCAAGAGACCCAGTACTTC. Its translation is CASSSQTRQETQYF. Together with reference TRBV7-9 and TRBJ2-5, the CDR3 gives the full variable domain: DTGVSQNPRHKITKRGQNVTFRCDPISEHNRLYWYRQTLGQGPEFLTYFQNEAQLEKSRLLSDRFSAERPKGSFSTLEIQRTEQGDSAMYLCASSSQTRQETQYFGPGTRLLVL.

The V gene is TRBV11-2, the J gene TRBJ1-2, with a possible D match to TRBD1 (6 bases). The CDR3 is 17 residues long. Germline V lookup: CDR1 SGHAT, CDR2 FQNNGV. Trimming pared 1 base from V and 2 bases from J, leaving 17 bases between. The CDR3 DNA is TGTGCCAGCAGCTTAGGATCCACCGGGACACCCAACTATGGCTACACCTTC. It yields the protein CASSLGSTGTPNYGYTF.

V and J are TRBV27 and TRBJ2-1, with D tentatively TRBD2 (6 bases). V was shortened by 7 bases and J by 8 bases, with 15 bases between the two germline ends. The CDR3 loop spans 13 amino acids. CDR1 MNHEY and CDR2 SMNVEV come from the germline V gene (reference sequence). The CDR3 DNA is TGTGCCAGCACGGGACTCGCTGTTCATGAGCAGTTCTTC. It yields the protein CASTGLAVHEQFF.

This clone was observed a few times. The chain carries TRBV12-3 or TRBV12-4 and TRBJ1-1; 9 nucleotides align to TRBD1. V was clipped by 6 bases and J by 9 bases; unmatched bases: 8. This CDR3 contains 13 residues. DNA for the CDR3: TGTGCCAGCAGAAATTCCGGGACAGGGAAAGCTTTCTTT. Residues: CASRNSGTGKAFF.

The J gene is TRBJ2-7, the V gene TRBV7-9; tentative D call: TRBD1 (6 bases). Trimming cost V 8 bases and J 3 bases, with 20 bases left between them. The CDR3 spans 15 residues. Germline assignment: CDR1 SEHNR and CDR2 FQNEAQ (reference sequence). The CDR3 region has the DNA TGTGCCAGCCACCCGATAAACCGAGGGGGCTACGAGCAGTACTTC. Translation gives CASHPINRGGYEQYF.

As DNA, the CDR3 is TGTGCCAGTAGCATATCCGCGATAAGTTCACCCCTCCACTTT. Protein: CASSISAISSPLHF. The rearrangement joins TRBV19 to TRBJ1-6; D ambiguous. V lost 6 bases and J lost 9, with 15 bases in between. Germline V CDR1 and CDR2: LNHDA, SQIVND (reference sequence). CDR3 length equals 14 residues.

V gene TRBV9 combines with J gene TRBJ2-1; 9 bases fit TRBD2. The ends lost 3 bases at V and 9 bases at J; junction bases unmatched: 10. The CDR3 totals 15 residues. From germline, CDR1 is SGDLS and CDR2 YYNGEE. The chain's CDR3 is CASSETAGGRGEQFF. The DNA for the CDR3 is TGTGCCAGCAGCGAGACGGCGGGAGGGCGCGGTGAGCAGTTCTTC.

The chain uses TRBV29-1 and TRBJ2-3; 8 bases fit TRBD2. J gave up 2 bases and V 7 bases, and 5 bases lay outside the gene matches. Germline assignment: CDR1 SQVTM and CDR2 ANQGSEA. The CDR3 length is 13 residues. The CDR3 loop is CSARLANTDTQYF. Written as DNA, the CDR3 is TGCAGCGCTCGACTAGCGAACACAGATACGCAGTATTTT.

This clone has only a few counts. This rearrangement joins TRBV19 to TRBJ2-1; 10 positions match TRBD2. Germline assignment: CDR1 LNHDA and CDR2 SQIVND (reference sequence). Trimming took 8 bases from V and 9 from J; bases not matched to a gene: 7. This CDR3 comprises 13 residues. Written as DNA, the CDR3 is TGTGCCAGTGGTGTAGCGGGGGGAATTGAGCAGTTCTTC. Its translation is CASGVAGGIEQFF. Supplemented by reference TRBV19 and TRBJ2-1, the full variable domain reads DGGITQSPKYLFRKEGQNVTLSCEQNLNHDAMYWYRQDPGQGLRLIYYSQIVNDFQKGDIAEGYSVSREKKESFPLTVTSAQKNPTAFYLCASGVAGGIEQFFGPGTRLTVL.

This clone has more than one count but fewer than ten. The chain employs TRBV14 and TRBJ1-6; no clear D gene. The CDR3 runs to 16 residues. Germline lookup yields CDR1 SGHDN and CDR2 FVKESK. Between the trimmed V and J ends, which lost 1 base and 3 bases, there was a span of 10 bases. The CDR3 sequence is CASSQARVNYNSPLHF. The CDR3 DNA sequence: TGTGCCAGCAGCCAAGCTAGAGTGAACTATAATTCACCCCTCCACTTT.

The rearrangement joins TRBV4-1 to TRBJ2-3; D ambiguous. There are 14 residues in the CDR3. Germline CDR1 reads MGHRA; CDR2 reads YSYEKL. V shed 0 bases and J shed 4 bases, with 8 bases lying between them. CDR3 nucleotides: TGCGCCAGCAGCCAAGAATGGAGTCCAGATACGCAGTATTTT. Encoded protein: CASSQEWSPDTQYF.

This sequence joins TRBV30 and TRBJ2-5; 8 bases agree with TRBD2. V trimming: 3 bases; J trimming: 4 bases; junction bases outside the gene matches: 10. Per germline, CDR1 GTSNPN and CDR2 SVGIG (reference sequence). CDR3 size: 15 residues. The CDR3 DNA is TGTGCCTGGAGCCTGGACGGGAGGGCCAGAGAGACCCAGTACTTC. Amino acids: CAWSLDGRARETQYF.

This chain links TRBV6-2 or TRBV6-3 with TRBJ2-1, with 7 nucleotides matching TRBD2. V lost 0 bases and J lost 7; bases outside the gene matches: 15. Looked up from germline, CDR1 is MNHEY and CDR2 is SVGEGT. The CDR3 is 18 amino acids. The CDR3 bases are TGTGCCAGCAGTTACTCAAGCAGCGGGAACCATGGTGGGAATGAGCAGTTCTTC. Its protein is CASSYSSSGNHGGNEQFF.